This T cell receptor beta chain emerged from a study of cytomegalovirus exposure and HLA in healthy donors. Broader study findings: Usually a TCR sequence was rare, but some public TCRs were found in many donors.

Of note for this clone: Its antigen is unknown.

PCR employed 60 Vbeta and 13 Jbeta primers. Method: immunoSEQ multiplex PCR; TCRdb's copy keeps in-frame clones and lacks some. The table lists about 130,000 clones, 74% of them singletons. The ends lost 6 bases at V and 4 bases at J; junction bases unmatched: 5. CDR1 MNHEY and CDR2 SVGAGI come from the germline V gene. The CDR3 is 14 amino acids. The material sequenced was PBMCs. This receptor was taken from a woman between 50 and 59 years old in good health and CMV-seropositive. The rearrangement uses TRBV6-5 and TRBJ2-1; 8 nucleotides line up with TRBD2. The DNA of the CDR3 is TGTGCCAGCAGCCTAGCGGGTTATTACAATGAGCAGTTCTTC. Protein: CASSLAGYYNEQFF.